One and the same sample provided the 8 T cell receptor beta chains below, sequenced in a study of cytomegalovirus exposure and HLA in healthy donors. Primers: 60 Vbeta forward and 13 Jbeta reverse. Libraries were prepared by immunoSEQ multiplex PCR; TCRdb keeps only in-frame clonotypes and omits some of them. The sample lists roughly 99,000 clones, about 74% occurring once. What was sequenced was PBMCs. Source of these receptors: a man between 60 and 70 years old in good health and CMV-seropositive.

The chain links TRBV6-6 to TRBJ1-6, with D uncertain. Trimming removed 3 bases at V and 5 bases at J, with 5 bases between. The CDR3 is made up of 13 amino acids. The germline V gene has CDR1 MNHNY and CDR2 SVGAGI (reference sequence). The CDR3 nucleotides are TGTGCCAGCAGTTATGAGAATAATTCACCCCTCCACTTT. Translating gives CASSYENNSPLHF.

This clone has a single count. The chain combines TRBV6-5 with TRBJ2-1; 10 bases map to TRBD2. The CDR3 is 15 amino acids. Trimming removed 2 bases from V and 8 bases from J; junction bases left unmatched: 6. CDR1 is MNHEY and CDR2 is SVGAGI in the germline V gene. The CDR3 DNA reads as TGTGCCAGCAGTTACCAAGCGGGGGGGAGGGATGAGCAGTTCTTC. Its translation: CASSYQAGGRDEQFF.

The rearrangement uses TRBV6-4 and TRBJ2-1; 9 positions agree with TRBD1. J lost 13 bases, V lost 6 bases, and 13 bases had no gene match. This CDR3 spans 14 amino acids. CDR1 and CDR2 (germline): MRHNA, SNTAGT. CDR3 DNA sequence: TGTGCCAGCAGACGGGACAGGGCCACTCTGCTTCAGTTCTTC. It translates to CASRRDRATLLQFF.

CDR3 loop: CASSQEGLAGYEQYF. The CDR3 coding sequence is TGCGCCAGCAGCCAAGAGGGTTTAGCGGGGTACGAGCAGTACTTC. The chain recombines TRBV4-3 with TRBJ2-7; 8 bases are shared with TRBD2. Per germline, CDR1 LGHNA and CDR2 YSLEER. CDR3 size: 15 residues. J lost 4 bases, V lost 0 bases, and 5 bases had no gene match.

This clone appeared once. The V and J genes are TRBV9 and TRBJ2-5, with 10 positions matching TRBD2. Germline CDR1 is SGDLS and CDR2 is YYNGEE. CDR3 length: 16 residues. J lost 0 bases, V lost 3 bases, and 5 bases had no gene match. CDR3 nucleotide sequence: TGTGCCAGCAGCGCTTTCCTAGCGGGGGACCAAGAGACCCAGTACTTC. Its translation: CASSAFLAGDQETQYF.

V gene TRBV29-1 combines with J gene TRBJ2-7; unclear D gene. CDR1 and CDR2 from the germline V gene are SQVTM and ANQGSEA. The CDR3 is 12 amino acids. Trimming took off 4 bases at V and 0 bases at J, with 7 bases between the two ends. The CDR3 here is CSVVLSSYEQYF. CDR3 DNA: TGCAGCGTTGTCCTCAGCTCCTACGAGCAGTACTTC.

The J gene is TRBJ1-2, the V gene TRBV19, with 7 bases identical to TRBD1. V lost 5 bases, J lost 3 bases, and 9 bases stayed unmatched. Germline assignment: CDR1 LNHDA and CDR2 SQIVND (reference sequence). The CDR3 sequence is 15 residues long. The CDR3 DNA is TGTGCCAGTAGTGCTCAGGGGGGAAACGACTATGGCTACACCTTC. It is translated as CASSAQGGNDYGYTF.

The chain couples TRBV19 to TRBJ1-5; 8 bases are a match to TRBD1. The CDR3 extends over 17 amino acids. With 6 bases clipped from V and 0 bases from J, the junction kept 10 bases outside the gene matches. Germline-derived CDR1 and CDR2 are LNHDA and SQIVND (reference sequence). The CDR3 DNA follows: TGTGCCAGTAGCCGGGACAGGCCGAATTATAGCAATCAGCCCCAGCATTTT. It codes for CASSRDRPNYSNQPQHF.